Presented here are 7 T cell receptor beta chains from one specimen sequenced in a study of T cell changes during pregnancy in multiple sclerosis. The method was immunoSEQ multiplex PCR; TCRdb's version includes in-frame clones alone and lacks a portion of them. This sample carries approximately 110,000 clones, 90% to 95% of them seen once, and the ten largest clones take over 1.5%. This material consisted of peripheral blood, taken in the third trimester of pregnancy. These receptors were collected from a female donor with multiple sclerosis, enrolled in a pregnancy study.

This rearrangement joins TRBV7-2 to TRBJ2-7; TRBD2 aligns across 7 bases. The V and J ends lost 1 base and 4 bases, in that order; junction bases with no gene match: 10. Germline CDR1 reads SGHTA; CDR2 reads FQGNSA. The CDR3 is made up of 16 amino acids. The DNA of the CDR3 is TGTGCCAGCAGCTTAGGAGTGGCTAGCGGCCCTTACGAGCAGTACTTC. Protein: CASSLGVASGPYEQYF.

The V call is TRBV6-6, the J call TRBJ1-5, with D possibly matching TRBD1 (6 bases). V was trimmed by 0 bases and J by 5 bases, leaving 14 bases between them. Germline V gene data show CDR1 as MNHNY and CDR2 as SVGAGI (reference sequence). This CDR3 comprises 16 residues. This CDR3 reads CASSYSGGRKDQPQHF. CDR3 nucleotides: TGTGCCAGCAGTTACTCAGGGGGACGGAAGGATCAGCCCCAGCATTTT.

This chain connects TRBV5-6 to TRBJ1-4; 8 bases are shared with TRBD1. CDR3 length: 15 amino acids. Per germline, CDR1 SGHDT and CDR2 YYEEEE. V dropped 0 bases and J dropped 5; count of bases not matched to a gene: 3. CDR3 sequence (DNA): TGTGCCAGCAGCTTGGGAGGACAGGGAAATGAAAAACTGTTTTTT. Translated: CASSLGGQGNEKLFF.

This chain links TRBV29-1 with TRBJ1-3; D remains unclear. Germline-derived CDR1 and CDR2 are SQVTM and ANQGSEA. This CDR3 is built from 16 residues. V lost 5 bases to trimming and J lost 0 bases, with 17 bases between them. As DNA, the CDR3 is TGCAGCGTTTCCCAACTGGTCTCGGGCTCTGGAAACACCATATATTTT. This gives the protein CSVSQLVSGSGNTIYF.

The J gene is TRBJ2-7, the V gene TRBV28, with D hard to call. The germline V and J ends were trimmed by 8 bases and 4 bases, with 12 bases remaining between them. The CDR3 extends over 12 amino acids. Looked up from germline, CDR1 is MDHEN and CDR2 is SYDVKM. CDR3 in DNA: TGTGCCAGCGGAACGGGTTTTTACGAGCAGTACTTC. It specifies CASGTGFYEQYF. Based on the CDR3 plus reference TRBV28 and TRBJ2-7, the full variable domain is DVKVTQSSRYLVKRTGEKVFLECVQDMDHENMFWYRQDPGLGLRLIYFSYDVKMKEKGDIPEGYSVSREKKERFSLILESASTNQTSMYLCASGTGFYEQYFGPGTRLTVT.

This clone appeared once. The rearrangement joins TRBV30 to TRBJ1-6; TRBD1 agrees at 7 bases. CDR3 length equals 14 residues. The J segment lost 7 bases and the V segment lost 1 base, leaving 4 bases of the junction unmatched. The germline V gene encodes CDR1 GTSNPN and CDR2 SVGIG (reference sequence). The CDR3: CAWSAGQVNSPLHF. Written as DNA, the CDR3 is TGTGCCTGGAGTGCAGGACAGGTGAATTCACCCCTCCACTTT.

The rearrangement links TRBV27 to TRBJ1-1, with TRBD1 matching 7 bases. Looked up from germline, CDR1 is MNHEY and CDR2 is SMNVEV (reference sequence). The trim removed 6 bases at V and 1 base at J, leaving 8 bases unmatched. The CDR3 spans 15 residues. The CDR3 reads CASSPQGGANTEAFF. DNA of the CDR3: TGTGCCAGCAGCCCTCAGGGGGGAGCGAACACTGAAGCTTTCTTT.